What follows describes a single TCR beta chain. Per the authors' pipeline: Nucleated cell number was recorded as an estimate derived from reference gene primer amplification. TCRdb's table, derived via immunoSEQ multiplex PCR, lists solely in-frame clones and lacks some. V, J and clone size are taken as reported in that table, and D and trimming were inferred from the DNA itself. The sample shows over 300,000 clones, about 82% of them seen only once. This specimen comes from a study of blood T cell repertoires in COVID-19. Study as a whole: Whether acute or convalescent, the COVID-19 samples came from the United States, Italy and Spain. Nucleic acid was either cDNA or gDNA, and it came from T cells, B-cell-depleted T cells, or PBMCs.

The CDR3 contains 18 residues. Germline lookup yields CDR1 LNHDA and CDR2 SQIVND (reference sequence). The germline V and J ends were trimmed by 5 bases and 0 bases, with 17 bases remaining between them. Source material: peripheral blood. V gene TRBV19 combines with J gene TRBJ2-6; D might be TRBD2 (6 bases). This sequence originates from a human donor in a cohort sampled during active COVID-19. The DNA of the CDR3 is TGTGCCAGTAGTGTACGGGGGTGGGAGCGCTCTGGGGCCAACGTCCTGACTTTC. This encodes CASSVRGWERSGANVLTF.